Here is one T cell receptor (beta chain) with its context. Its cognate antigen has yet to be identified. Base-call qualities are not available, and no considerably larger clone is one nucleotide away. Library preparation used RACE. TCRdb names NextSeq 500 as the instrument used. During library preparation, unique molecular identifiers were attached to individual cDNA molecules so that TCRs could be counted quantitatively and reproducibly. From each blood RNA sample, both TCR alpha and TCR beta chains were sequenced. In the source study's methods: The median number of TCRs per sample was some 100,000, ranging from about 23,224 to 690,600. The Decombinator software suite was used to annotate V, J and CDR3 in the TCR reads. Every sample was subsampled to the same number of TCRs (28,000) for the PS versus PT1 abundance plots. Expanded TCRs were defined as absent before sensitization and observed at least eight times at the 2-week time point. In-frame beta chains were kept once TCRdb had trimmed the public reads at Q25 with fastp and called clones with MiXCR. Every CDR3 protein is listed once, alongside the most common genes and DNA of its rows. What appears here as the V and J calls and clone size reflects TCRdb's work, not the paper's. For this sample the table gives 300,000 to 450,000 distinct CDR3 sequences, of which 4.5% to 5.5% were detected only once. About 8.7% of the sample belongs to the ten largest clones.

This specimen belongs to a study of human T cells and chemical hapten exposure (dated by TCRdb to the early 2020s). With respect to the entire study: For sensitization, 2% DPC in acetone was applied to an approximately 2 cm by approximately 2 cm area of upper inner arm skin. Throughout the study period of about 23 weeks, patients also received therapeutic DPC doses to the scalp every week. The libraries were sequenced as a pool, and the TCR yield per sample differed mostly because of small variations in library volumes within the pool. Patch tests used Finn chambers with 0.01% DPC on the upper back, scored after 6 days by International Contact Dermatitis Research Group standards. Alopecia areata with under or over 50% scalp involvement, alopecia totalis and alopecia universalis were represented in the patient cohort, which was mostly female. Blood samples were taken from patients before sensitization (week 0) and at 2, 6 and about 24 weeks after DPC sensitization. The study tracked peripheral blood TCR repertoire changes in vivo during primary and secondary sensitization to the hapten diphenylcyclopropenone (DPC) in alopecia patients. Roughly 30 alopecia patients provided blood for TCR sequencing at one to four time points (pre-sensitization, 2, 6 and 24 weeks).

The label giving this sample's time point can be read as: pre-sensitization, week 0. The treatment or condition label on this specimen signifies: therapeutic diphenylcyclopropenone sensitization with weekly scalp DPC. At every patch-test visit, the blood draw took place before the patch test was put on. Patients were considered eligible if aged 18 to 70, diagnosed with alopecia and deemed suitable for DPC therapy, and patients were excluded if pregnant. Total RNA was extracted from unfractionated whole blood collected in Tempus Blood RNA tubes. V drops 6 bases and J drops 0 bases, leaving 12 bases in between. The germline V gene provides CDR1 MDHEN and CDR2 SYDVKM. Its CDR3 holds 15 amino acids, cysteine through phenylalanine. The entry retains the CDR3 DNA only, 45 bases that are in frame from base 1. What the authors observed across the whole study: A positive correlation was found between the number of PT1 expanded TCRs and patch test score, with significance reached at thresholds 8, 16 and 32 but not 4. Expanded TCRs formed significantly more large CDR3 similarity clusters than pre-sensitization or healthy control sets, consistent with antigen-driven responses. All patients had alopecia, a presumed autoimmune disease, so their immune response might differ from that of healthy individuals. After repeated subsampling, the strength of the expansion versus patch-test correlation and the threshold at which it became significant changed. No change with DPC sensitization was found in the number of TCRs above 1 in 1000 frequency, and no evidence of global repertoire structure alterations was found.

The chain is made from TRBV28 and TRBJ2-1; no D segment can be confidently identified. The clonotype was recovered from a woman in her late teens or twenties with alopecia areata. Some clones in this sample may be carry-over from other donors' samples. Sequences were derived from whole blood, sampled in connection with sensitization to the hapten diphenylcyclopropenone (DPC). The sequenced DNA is TGTGCCAGCAGGGTCGGGTTAAACTCCTACAATGAGCAGTTCTTC. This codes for CASRVGLNSYNEQFF.